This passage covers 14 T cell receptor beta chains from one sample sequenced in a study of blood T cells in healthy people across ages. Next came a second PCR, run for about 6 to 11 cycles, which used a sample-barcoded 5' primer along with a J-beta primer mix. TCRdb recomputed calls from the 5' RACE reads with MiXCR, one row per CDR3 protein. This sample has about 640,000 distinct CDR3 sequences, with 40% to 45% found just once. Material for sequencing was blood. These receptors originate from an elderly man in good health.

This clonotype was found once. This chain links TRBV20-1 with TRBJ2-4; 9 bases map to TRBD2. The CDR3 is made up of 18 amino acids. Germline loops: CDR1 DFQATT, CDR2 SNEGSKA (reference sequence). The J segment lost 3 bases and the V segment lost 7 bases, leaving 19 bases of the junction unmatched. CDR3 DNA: TGCAGTGTTTCACGGGGGCTAGCGGGGAAGTTGGTCAAAAACATTCAGTACTTC. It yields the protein CSVSRGLAGKLVKNIQYF.

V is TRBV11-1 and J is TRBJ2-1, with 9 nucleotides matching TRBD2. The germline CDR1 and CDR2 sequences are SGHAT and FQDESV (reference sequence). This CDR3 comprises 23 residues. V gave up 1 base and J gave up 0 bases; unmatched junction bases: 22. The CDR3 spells CASSLVRIYLTSGNPSSYNEQFF. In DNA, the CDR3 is TGTGCCAGCAGCTTAGTAAGGATTTACCTGACTAGCGGAAACCCTTCCTCCTACAATGAGCAGTTCTTC.

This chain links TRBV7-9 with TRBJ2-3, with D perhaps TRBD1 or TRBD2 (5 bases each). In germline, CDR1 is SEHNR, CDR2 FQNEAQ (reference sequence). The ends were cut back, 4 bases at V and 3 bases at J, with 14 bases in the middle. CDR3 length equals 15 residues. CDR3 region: CASSSRGVRTDTQYF. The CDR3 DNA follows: TGTGCCAGCAGCTCGAGAGGGGTTCGGACAGATACGCAGTATTTT.

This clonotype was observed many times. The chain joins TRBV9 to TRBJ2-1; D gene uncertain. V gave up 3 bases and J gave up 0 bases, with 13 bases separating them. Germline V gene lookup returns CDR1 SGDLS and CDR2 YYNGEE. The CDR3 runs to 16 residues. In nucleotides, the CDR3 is TGTGCCAGCAGCGGAACACACCGGAGCTCCTACAATGAGCAGTTCTTC. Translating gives CASSGTHRSSYNEQFF.

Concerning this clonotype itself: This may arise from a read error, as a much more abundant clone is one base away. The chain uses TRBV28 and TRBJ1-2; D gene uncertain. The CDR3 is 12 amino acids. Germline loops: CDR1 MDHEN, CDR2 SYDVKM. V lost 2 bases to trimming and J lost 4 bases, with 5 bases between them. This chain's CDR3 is CASSLPVYGYTF. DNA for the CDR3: TGTGCCAGCAGTTTACCCGTCTATGGCTACACCTTC.

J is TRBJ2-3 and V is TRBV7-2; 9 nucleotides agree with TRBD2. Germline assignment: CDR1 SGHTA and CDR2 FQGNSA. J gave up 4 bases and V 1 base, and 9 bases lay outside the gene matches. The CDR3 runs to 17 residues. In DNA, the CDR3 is TGTGCCAGCAGCTTAGGTGGCGGGGGGGCTCAGGCAGATACGCAGTATTTT. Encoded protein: CASSLGGGGAQADTQYF.

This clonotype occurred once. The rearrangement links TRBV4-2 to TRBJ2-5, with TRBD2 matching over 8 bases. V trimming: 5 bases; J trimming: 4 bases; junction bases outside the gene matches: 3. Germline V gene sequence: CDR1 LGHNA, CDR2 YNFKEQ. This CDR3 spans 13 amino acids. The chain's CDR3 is CASSEAGVETQYF. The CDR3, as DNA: TGTGCCAGCAGCGAAGCGGGAGTAGAGACCCAGTACTTC.

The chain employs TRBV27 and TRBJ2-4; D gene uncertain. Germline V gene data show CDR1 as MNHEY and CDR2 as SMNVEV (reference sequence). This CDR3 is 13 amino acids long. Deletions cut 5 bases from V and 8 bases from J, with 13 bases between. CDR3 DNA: TGTGCCAGCAGTCTAAGACGTAGTGACATTCAGTACTTC. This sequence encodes CASSLRRSDIQYF.

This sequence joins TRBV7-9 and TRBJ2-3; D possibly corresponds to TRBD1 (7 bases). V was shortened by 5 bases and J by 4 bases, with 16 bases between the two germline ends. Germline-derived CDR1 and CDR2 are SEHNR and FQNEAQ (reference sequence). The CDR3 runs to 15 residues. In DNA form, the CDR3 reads TGTGCCAGCAGCGCAGGGGGAGGAGTCGCAGATACGCAGTATTTT. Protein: CASSAGGGVADTQYF.

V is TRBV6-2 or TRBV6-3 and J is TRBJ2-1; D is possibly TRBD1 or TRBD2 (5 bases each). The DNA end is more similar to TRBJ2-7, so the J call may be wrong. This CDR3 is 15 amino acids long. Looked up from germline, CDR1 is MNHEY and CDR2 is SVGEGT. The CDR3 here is CASYDSGLDYNEQYF. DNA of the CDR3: TGTGCCAGCTACGATTCAGGGCTAGACTACAATGAGCAGTACTTC.

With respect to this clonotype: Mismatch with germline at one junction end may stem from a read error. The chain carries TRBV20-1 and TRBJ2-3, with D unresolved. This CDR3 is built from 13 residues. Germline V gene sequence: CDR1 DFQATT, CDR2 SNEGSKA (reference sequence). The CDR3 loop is CSAKETFTETQYF. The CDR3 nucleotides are TGCAGTGCTAAGGAAACATTTACAGAGACGCAGTATTTT.

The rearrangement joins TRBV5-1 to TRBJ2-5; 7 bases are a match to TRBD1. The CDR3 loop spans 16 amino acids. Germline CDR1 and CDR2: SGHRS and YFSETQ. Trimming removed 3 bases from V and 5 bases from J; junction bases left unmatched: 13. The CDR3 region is CASSSSGTVLQETQYF. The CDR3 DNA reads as TGCGCCAGCAGCTCTTCCGGGACAGTACTACAGGAGACCCAGTACTTC.

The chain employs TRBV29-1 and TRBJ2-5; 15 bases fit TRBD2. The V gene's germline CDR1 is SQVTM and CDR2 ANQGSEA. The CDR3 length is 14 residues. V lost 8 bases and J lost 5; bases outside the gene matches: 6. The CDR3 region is CSIGLAGGPETQYF. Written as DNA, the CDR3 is TGCAGCATTGGACTAGCGGGGGGGCCGGAGACCCAGTACTTC.

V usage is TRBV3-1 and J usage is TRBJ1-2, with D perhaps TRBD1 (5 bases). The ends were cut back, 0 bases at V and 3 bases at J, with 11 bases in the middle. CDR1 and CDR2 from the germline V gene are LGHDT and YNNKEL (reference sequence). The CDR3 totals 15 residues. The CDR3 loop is CASSQDWRDYYGYTF. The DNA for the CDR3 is TGTGCCAGCAGCCAAGATTGGCGGGACTACTATGGCTACACCTTC.